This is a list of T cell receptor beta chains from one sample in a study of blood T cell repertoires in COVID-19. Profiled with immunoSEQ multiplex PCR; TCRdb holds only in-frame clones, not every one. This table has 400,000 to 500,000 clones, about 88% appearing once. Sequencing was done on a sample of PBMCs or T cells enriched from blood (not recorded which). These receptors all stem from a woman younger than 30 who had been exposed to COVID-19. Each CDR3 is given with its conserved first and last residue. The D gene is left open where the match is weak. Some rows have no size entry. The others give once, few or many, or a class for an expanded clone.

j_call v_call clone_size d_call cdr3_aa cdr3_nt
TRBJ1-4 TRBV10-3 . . CAISVSGAAGEKLFF TGTGCCATCAGTGTGTCGGGGGCGGCAGGGGAAAAACTGTTTTTT
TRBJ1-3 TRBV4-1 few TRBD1 CASSQGGGGNTIYF TGCGCCAGCAGCCAAGGAGGGGGCGGAAACACCATATATTTT
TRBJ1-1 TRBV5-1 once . CASRRGGNSEEAFF TGCGCCAGCAGGCGAGGAGGCAACTCCGAAGAAGCTTTCTTT
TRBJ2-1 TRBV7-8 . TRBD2 CASSLEASGYNEQFF TGTGCCAGCAGCTTAGAGGCTAGCGGTTACAATGAGCAGTTCTTC
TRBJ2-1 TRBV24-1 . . CATSVHAPGRNEQFF TGTGCCACCAGTGTCCACGCCCCAGGGCGGAATGAGCAGTTCTTC
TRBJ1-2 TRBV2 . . CASSEDLGPKGGYTF TGTGCCAGCAGTGAAGATCTGGGGCCTAAGGGTGGCTACACCTTC
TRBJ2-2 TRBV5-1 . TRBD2 CASSRGLAANTGELFF TGCGCCAGCAGCCGAGGACTAGCGGCGAACACCGGGGAGCTGTTTTTT
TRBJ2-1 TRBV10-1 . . CASSESGRYNEQFF TGCGCCAGCAGTGAGTCGGGCCGCTACAATGAGCAGTTCTTC
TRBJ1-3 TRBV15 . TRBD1 CATSRFLTGGSGNTIYF TGTGCCACCAGCAGATTCTTAACAGGGGGAAGTGGAAACACCATATATTTT
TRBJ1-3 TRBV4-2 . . CASSQDLDSGSGNTIYF TGTGCCAGCAGCCAAGATCTGGATTCGGGCTCTGGAAACACCATATATTTT
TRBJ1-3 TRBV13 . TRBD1 CASSGAGQMGNTIYF TGTGCCAGCAGCGGGGCGGGACAGATGGGAAACACCATATATTTT
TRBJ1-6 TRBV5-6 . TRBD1 CASSPQIRQGNNSPLHF TGTGCCAGCAGCCCACAAATTCGACAGGGGAATAATTCACCCCTCCACTTT
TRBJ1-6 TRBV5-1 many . CASSRDNSPLHF TGCGCCAGCAGCCGCGATAATTCACCCCTCCACTTT
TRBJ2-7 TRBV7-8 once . CASSSQTATLYEQYF TGTGCCAGCAGCTCCCAGACTGCGACCCTCTACGAGCAGTACTTC
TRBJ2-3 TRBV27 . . CASSPKPYLTDTQYF TGTGCCAGCAGTCCAAAGCCCTATCTCACAGATACGCAGTATTTT
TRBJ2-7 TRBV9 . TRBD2 CASSRQGGTEQYF TGTGCCAGCAGCAGGCAGGGAGGGACCGAGCAGTACTTC
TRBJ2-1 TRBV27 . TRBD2 CASSLFGGGADEQFF TGTGCCAGCAGTTTATTTGGCGGGGGGGCAGATGAGCAGTTCTTC
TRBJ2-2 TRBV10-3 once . CATGPDGTGELFF TGTGCCACTGGGCCCGACGGAACCGGGGAGCTGTTTTTT
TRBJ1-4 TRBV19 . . CAMEQSSNEKLFF TGTGCCATGGAACAGTCGTCTAATGAAAAACTGTTTTTT
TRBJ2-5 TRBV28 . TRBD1 CASSFFTLQGHETQYF TGTGCCAGCAGTTTCTTCACCCTACAGGGGCACGAGACCCAGTACTTC
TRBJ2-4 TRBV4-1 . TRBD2 CASSQGAAGLGDAIQYF TGCGCCAGCAGCCAAGGGGCGGCAGGACTAGGGGATGCCATTCAGTACTTC
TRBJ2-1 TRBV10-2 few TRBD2 CASSELLGLAGVEQFF TGCGCCAGCAGTGAGCTATTGGGACTAGCGGGGGTTGAGCAGTTCTTC
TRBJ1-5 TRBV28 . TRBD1 CASRQGNQPQHF TGTGCCAGCAGACAGGGGAATCAGCCCCAGCATTTT
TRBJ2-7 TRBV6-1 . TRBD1 CASSESKDRFTYEQYF TGTGCCAGCAGTGAATCGAAGGACAGGTTTACCTACGAGCAGTACTTC
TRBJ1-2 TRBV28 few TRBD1 CASRQTGGLYGYTF TGTGCCAGCAGGCAGACAGGGGGCCTCTATGGCTACACCTTC
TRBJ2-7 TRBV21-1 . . CASRQNRLAGLGHEQYF TGTGCCAGCAGGCAAAACCGACTAGCGGGTCTGGGCCACGAGCAGTACTTC
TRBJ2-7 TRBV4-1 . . CASSPSVLQGLPYEQYF TGCGCCAGCAGCCCCTCCGTCCTCCAGGGGCTACCCTACGAGCAGTACTTC
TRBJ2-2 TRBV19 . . CASSIMSLGGSTGELFF TGTGCCAGTAGTATCATGAGCCTCGGCGGTTCCACCGGGGAGCTGTTTTTT
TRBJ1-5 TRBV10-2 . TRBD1 CASSESFPRDRPLFGNQPQHF TGCGCCAGCAGTGAGTCCTTTCCTCGGGACAGGCCCCTCTTTGGCAATCAGCCCCAGCATTTT
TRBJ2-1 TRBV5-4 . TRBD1 CASSLGGQGYANEQFF TGTGCCAGCAGCTTGGGGGGACAGGGTTACGCCAATGAGCAGTTCTTC
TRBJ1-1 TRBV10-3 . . CAISDSGKLNTEAFF TGTGCCATCAGTGATTCGGGGAAACTGAACACTGAAGCTTTCTTT
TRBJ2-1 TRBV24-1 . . CATSDLSWGPARALGNEQFF TGTGCCACCAGTGATTTATCCTGGGGCCCGGCGCGAGCACTGGGCAATGAGCAGTTCTTC
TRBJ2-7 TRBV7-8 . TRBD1 CASSLERTGSYEQYF TGTGCCAGCAGCTTAGAACGGACAGGCTCCTACGAGCAGTACTTC
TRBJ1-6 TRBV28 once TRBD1 CASSRQLTGTGDYNSPLHF TGTGCCAGCAGCCGACAACTAACCGGGACAGGGGACTATAATTCACCCCTCCACTTT
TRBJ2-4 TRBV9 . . CASSPDPVLHVTIGKNIQYF TGTGCCAGCAGTCCAGATCCCGTCCTCCACGTAACGATTGGCAAAAACATTCAGTACTTC
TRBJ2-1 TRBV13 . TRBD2 CAAGAGGPQSSYNEQFF TGTGCCGCAGGCGCGGGGGGGCCACAAAGCTCCTACAATGAGCAGTTCTTC
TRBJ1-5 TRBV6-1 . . CASRGGGVGQPQHF TGTGCCAGCAGAGGAGGAGGGGTGGGTCAGCCCCAGCATTTT
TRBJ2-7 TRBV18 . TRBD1 CASSPTGVGEQYF TGTGCCAGCTCACCTACAGGGGTGGGCGAGCAGTACTTC
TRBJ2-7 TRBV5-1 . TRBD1 CASGYGTGDYEQYF TGCGCCAGCGGGTACGGGACAGGGGACTACGAGCAGTACTTC
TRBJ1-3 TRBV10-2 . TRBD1 CASKGVGQGWFDSGNTIYF TGCGCCAGCAAAGGAGTGGGACAGGGTTGGTTTGATTCTGGAAACACCATATATTTT
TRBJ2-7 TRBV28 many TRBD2 CASSDGGRAPYEQYF TGTGCCAGCAGTGATGGCGGGAGGGCCCCCTACGAGCAGTACTTC
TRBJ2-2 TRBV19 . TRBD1 CASSFSQGSTGELFF TGTGCCAGTAGTTTCTCACAGGGGTCCACCGGGGAGCTGTTTTTT
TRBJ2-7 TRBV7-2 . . CASSFFLQYEQYF TGTGCCAGCAGCTTTTTTCTCCAGTACGAGCAGTACTTC
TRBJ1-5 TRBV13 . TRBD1 CASSLAGGSNQPQHF TGTGCCAGCAGCTTAGCAGGGGGCAGCAATCAGCCCCAGCATTTT
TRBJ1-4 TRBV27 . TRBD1 CASSRIHGTANEKLFF TGTGCCAGCAGTCGAATTCATGGGACAGCAAATGAAAAACTGTTTTTT
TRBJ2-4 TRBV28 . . CASSLGGVQNIQYF TGTGCCAGCAGTTTAGGAGGGGTCCAAAACATTCAGTACTTC
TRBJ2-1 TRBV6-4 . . CASGTGEVYNEQFF TGTGCCAGCGGGACGGGGGAGGTTTACAATGAGCAGTTCTTC
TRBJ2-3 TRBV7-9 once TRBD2 CASSLLVLLASTDTQYF TGTGCCAGCAGCTTATTGGTCCTACTAGCGAGCACAGATACGCAGTATTTT
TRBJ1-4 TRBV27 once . CASSLMGVGQLTEKLFF TGTGCCAGCAGTTTGATGGGGGTCGGACAGCTTACCGAAAAACTGTTTTTT
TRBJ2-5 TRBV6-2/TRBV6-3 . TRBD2 CASSGLAGGLQTQYF TGTGCCAGCAGTGGACTAGCGGGGGGGCTACAGACCCAGTACTTC
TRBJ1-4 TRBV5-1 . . CASSWGGEGEKLFF TGCGCCAGCAGTTGGGGGGGCGAGGGTGAAAAACTGTTTTTT
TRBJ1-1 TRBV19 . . CASRYWDTADAEAFF TGTGCCAGTAGATATTGGGACACGGCGGACGCTGAAGCTTTCTTT
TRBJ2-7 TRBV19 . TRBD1 CASRETGQGITYEQYF TGTGCCAGTAGGGAGACGGGACAGGGGATAACCTACGAGCAGTACTTC
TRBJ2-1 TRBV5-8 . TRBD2 CASALGIGTSFLNEQFF TGTGCCAGCGCATTGGGGATAGGGACTAGCTTTTTGAATGAGCAGTTCTTC
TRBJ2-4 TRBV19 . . CASSIGLAKNIQYF TGTGCCAGTAGTATCGGGCTAGCGAAAAACATTCAGTACTTC
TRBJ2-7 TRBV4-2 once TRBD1 CASSHEETGSLYEQYF TGTGCCAGCAGCCACGAAGAGACAGGGAGTCTCTACGAGCAGTACTTC
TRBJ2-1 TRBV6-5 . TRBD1 CASRDRVNEQFF TGTGCCAGCAGGGACAGGGTTAACGAGCAGTTCTTC